This T cell receptor beta chain was recorded in a study of cytomegalovirus exposure and HLA in healthy donors. Findings and caveats of the study: TCR clusters originating in the first cohort tended to co-occur in the 110 or so validation repertoires, according to a later analysis. Researchers catalogued 164 TCR beta chains as cytomegalovirus-associated. Most TCR sequences were rare, but some public TCRs occurred in many donors.

Assay used: immunoSEQ multiplex PCR; TCRdb lists only in-frame clones, some missing. The sample includes 200,000 or so clones, around 90% of them seen just once. As regards this clone: The target antigen is unknown.

The donors were in the roughly 120-subject validation cohort, distinct from the approximately 670-subject first cohort. J lost 7 bases, V lost 2 bases, and 6 bases had no gene match. Germline lookup yields CDR1 SEHNR and CDR2 FQNEAQ (reference sequence). This CDR3 is built from 17 residues. V and J are TRBV7-9 and TRBJ2-1; 15 positions agree with TRBD2. The TCR sequence derives from a woman between 18 and 29 years old in good health and CMV-seropositive. Sequencing input: PBMCs. CDR3 nucleotide sequence: TGTGCCAGCAGCTTACCGGGACTAGCGGGAGGATTGAATGAGCAGTTCTTC. Protein sequence: CASSLPGLAGGLNEQFF.